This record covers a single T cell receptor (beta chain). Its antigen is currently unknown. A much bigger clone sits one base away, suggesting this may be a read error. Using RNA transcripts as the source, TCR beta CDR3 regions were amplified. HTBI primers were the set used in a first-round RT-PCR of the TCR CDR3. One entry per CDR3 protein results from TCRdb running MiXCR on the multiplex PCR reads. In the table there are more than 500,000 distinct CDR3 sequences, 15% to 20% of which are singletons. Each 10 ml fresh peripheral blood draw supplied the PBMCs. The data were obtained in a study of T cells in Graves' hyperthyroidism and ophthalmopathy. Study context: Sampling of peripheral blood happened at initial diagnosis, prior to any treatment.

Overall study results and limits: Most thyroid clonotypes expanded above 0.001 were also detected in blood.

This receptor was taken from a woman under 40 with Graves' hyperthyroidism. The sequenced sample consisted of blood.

This chain's CDR3 is CASRAQGFGHCGYTF. CDR3 sequence (DNA): TGTGCCAGCAGGGCACAGGGGTTCGGCCACTGTGGCTACACCTTC. The V gene is TRBV2, the J gene TRBJ1-2; 7 nucleotides align to TRBD1. Trimming at V came to 6 bases and at J to 7 bases, leaving 14 bases not matched to a gene. Germline V gives CDR1 SNHLY, CDR2 FYNNEI. The CDR3 spans 15 residues.